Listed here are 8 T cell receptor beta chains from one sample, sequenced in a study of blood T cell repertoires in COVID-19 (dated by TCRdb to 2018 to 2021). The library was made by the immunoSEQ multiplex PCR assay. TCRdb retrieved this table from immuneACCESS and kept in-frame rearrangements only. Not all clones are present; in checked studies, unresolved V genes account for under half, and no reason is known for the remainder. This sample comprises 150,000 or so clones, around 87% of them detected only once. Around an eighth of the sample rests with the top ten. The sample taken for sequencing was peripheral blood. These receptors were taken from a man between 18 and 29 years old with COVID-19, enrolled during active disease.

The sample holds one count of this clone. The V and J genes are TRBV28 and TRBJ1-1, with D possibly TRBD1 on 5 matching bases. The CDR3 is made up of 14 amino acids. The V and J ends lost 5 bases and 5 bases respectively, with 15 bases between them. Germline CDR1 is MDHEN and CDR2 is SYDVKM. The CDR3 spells CASSKSGAGTEAFF. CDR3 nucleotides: TGTGCCAGCAGTAAAAGCGGGGCGGGGACTGAAGCTTTCTTT.

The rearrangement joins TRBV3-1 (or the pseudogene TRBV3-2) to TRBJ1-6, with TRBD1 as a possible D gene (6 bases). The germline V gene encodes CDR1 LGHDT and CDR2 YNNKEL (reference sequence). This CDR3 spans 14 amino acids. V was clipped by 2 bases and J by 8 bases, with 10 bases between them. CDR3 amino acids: CASSQSGDDSPLHF. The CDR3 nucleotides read TGTGCCAGCAGCCAATCAGGGGATGATTCACCCCTCCACTTT.

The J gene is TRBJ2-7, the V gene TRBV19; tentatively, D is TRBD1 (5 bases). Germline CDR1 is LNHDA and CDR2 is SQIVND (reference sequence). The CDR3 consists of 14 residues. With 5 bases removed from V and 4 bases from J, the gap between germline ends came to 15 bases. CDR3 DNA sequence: TGTGCCAGTAGTCAGGCAGGGTCGTCTTACGAGCAGTACTTC. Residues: CASSQAGSSYEQYF.

The DNA of the CDR3 is TGTGCCAGCACCAGAACAGGGCGGAACTATGGCTACACCTTC. It specifies CASTRTGRNYGYTF. The genes are TRBV28 and TRBJ1-2, with D tentatively TRBD1 (6 bases). CDR3 length: 14 amino acids. Germline CDR1 reads MDHEN; CDR2 reads SYDVKM. V was trimmed by 7 bases and J by 2 bases, leaving 14 bases between them.

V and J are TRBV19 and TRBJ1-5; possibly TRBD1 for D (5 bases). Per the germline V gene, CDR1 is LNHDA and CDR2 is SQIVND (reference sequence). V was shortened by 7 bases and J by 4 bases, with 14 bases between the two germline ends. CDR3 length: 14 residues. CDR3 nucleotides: TGTGCCAGTACGTCCCAGGGCTGGAATCAGCCCCAGCATTTT. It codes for CASTSQGWNQPQHF.

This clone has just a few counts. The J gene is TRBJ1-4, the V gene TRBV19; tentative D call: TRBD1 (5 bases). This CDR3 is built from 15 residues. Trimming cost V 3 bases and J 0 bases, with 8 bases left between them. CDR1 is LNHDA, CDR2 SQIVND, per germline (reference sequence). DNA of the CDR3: TGTGCCAGTAGTATTGGGGGGACAACTAATGAAAAACTGTTTTTT. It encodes CASSIGGTTNEKLFF.

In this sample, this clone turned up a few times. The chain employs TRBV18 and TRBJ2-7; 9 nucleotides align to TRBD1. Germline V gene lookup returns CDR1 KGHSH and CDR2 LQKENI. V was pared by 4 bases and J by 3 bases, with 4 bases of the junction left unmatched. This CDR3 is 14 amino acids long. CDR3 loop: CASSLQGAGYEQYF. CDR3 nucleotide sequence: TGTGCCAGCTCACTACAGGGGGCGGGCTACGAGCAGTACTTC.

The CDR3 loop reads CASSESGRAISVQFF. CDR3 nucleotides: TGTGCCAGCAGTGAGAGCGGGAGGGCCATTTCTGTGCAGTTCTTC. The chain combines TRBV6-1 with TRBJ2-1; 10 nucleotides align to TRBD2. The CDR3 length is 15 residues. Germline CDR1 MNHNS, CDR2 SASEGT. J gave up 12 bases and V 3 bases, and 11 bases lay outside the gene matches.